Included here is one T cell receptor beta chain sequence, with context. Its antigen is currently not known. Per-nucleotide qualities are absent, and no much larger clonotype sits a single base away. TCRbeta rearrangements were sequenced from genomic DNA using the immunoSEQ assay at survey resolution. The source study handled its data this way. In the TCR sequencing data, the lowest productive clonotype frequency that could be detected was 2.59 x 10-5. Only productive TCRbeta rearrangements, defined as complete and in-frame sequences, were included in the analyses. Simpson clonality, calculated in the immunoSEQ Analyzer version 3.0, was used as the measure of sample clonality. Clones were categorized by frequency as very rare, small, medium, large (1-20%) or hyperexpanded (>20%). Generation probabilities were estimated with OLGA 1.2.3, V-gene circos plots were made with VDJtools, specificities were looked up in VDJdb, and CDR3 motifs were identified with GLIPH. In its TCRdb copy, this immuneACCESS table keeps in-frame sequences only and misses some clones. Where compared with another copy, unresolved V genes explain less than half of these, and the others have no known cause. V, J and clone size derive from that table, while D and trimming were established from the DNA sequence. This sample is represented by about 25,000 clones; roughly 69% of them were singletons. The ten largest account for less than 10% of the sample.

This sample was included in a study of STAT5B mutations in CD4+ large granular lymphocyte leukemia (dated by TCRdb to the early 2020s). As for the study more broadly: Among the healthy controls, the CDR3 'QG' motif was associated with a particular HLA allele. The study compared the TCRbeta repertoires of patients with CD4+ T-cell large granular lymphocyte leukemia against those of healthy blood donors. The purity of purified fractions was confirmed by flow cytometry on FACSCanto II or FACSVerse to exceed 95% among lymphocytes. Here is what the overall study found, with its caveats: Main leukemic clonotypes were private to each patient, although around 25% of the main leukemic clonotypes were found at low frequency in the non-leukemic repertoires of other patients. Data were not HLA-matched; higher clonality in CD4+ versus CD8+ T-LGLL could reflect the relatively small sample size. Greater clonality appeared to be present in CD4-sorted patient repertoires than in healthy CD4+ repertoires, and the difference was retained after the putative leukemic clones were removed.

Healthy controls were approximately 40 blood donors whose buffy coats came from the Finnish Red Cross blood service. All TCR-sequenced material derived from peripheral blood: patient blood samples and healthy donor buffy coats. Ficoll-Hypaque gradient centrifugation was used to isolate peripheral blood mononuclear cells. Magnetic purification was used to isolate CD4+ cells from the buffy coats of the healthy controls. The Gentra Puregene Cell and Tissue kit was used to extract genomic DNA, and a Qubit 2.0 fluorometer was used to measure the amount of genomic DNA. Sample: CD4+ T cells from blood buffy coats. The TCR comes from a human donor in good health.

The DNA is as follows: TGCGCCAGCAGCTTTATTGGACTAGCGGGAGGGGTCTACGAGCAGTACTTC. Its protein product is CASSFIGLAGGVYEQYF. The sequence is built from TRBV5-1 and TRBJ2-7, with TRBD2 matching 15 junction bases. Reading the germline V gene gives CDR1 SGHRS and CDR2 YFSETQ. Germline trimming amounts to 2 bases on V and 3 bases on J, with 6 as the count of junction bases outside the gene matches. The CDR3, cysteine through phenylalanine, is 17 amino acids long. The entry retains the CDR3 DNA only, 51 bases that are in frame from base 1.